These T cell receptor beta chains were read from a single sample in a study of blood T cell repertoires in COVID-19. Sequencing used immunoSEQ multiplex PCR; TCRdb keeps in-frame clones, though not all of them. The sample holds about 190,000 clones, around three quarters seen once. Source material: PBMCs or T cells enriched from blood (not recorded which). The source of these receptors is a woman aged 45-59 years with acute COVID-19. CDR3s include the opening cysteine and the closing phenylalanine or tryptophan. Some rows have no size entry. The others give once, few or many, or a class for an expanded clone.

v_gene	abundance	j_gene	len	CDR3aa
TRBV19	NA	TRBJ1-2	13	CASREDRRYGYTF
TRBV5-6	NA	TRBJ1-4	14	CASSLGRGREKLFF
TRBV7-9	NA	TRBJ1-2	14	CASSLGQGNYGYTF
TRBV5-1	NA	TRBJ2-1	15	CASSLGQDSYNEQFF
TRBV19	NA	TRBJ2-3	15	CASSATGLDTDTQYF
TRBV10-1	NA	TRBJ2-1	17	CASSDSGGISSYNEQFF
TRBV5-1	NA	TRBJ2-1	16	CASSSQGLGAYNEQFF
TRBV9	NA	TRBJ2-3	16	CASSVGLAGNTDTQYF
TRBV19	NA	TRBJ1-1	13	CASSIRGHTEAFF
TRBV6-2/TRBV6-3	NA	TRBJ2-3	17	CASSYLGGTGGGDTQYF
TRBV7-9	NA	TRBJ1-4	15	CASSPQGVHGEKLFF
TRBV18	NA	TRBJ2-6	16	CASSRDRSSGANVLTF
TRBV20-1	NA	TRBJ1-1	14	CSASIPGGNTEAFF
TRBV5-4	NA	TRBJ1-2	15	CASSLGGSANYGYTF
TRBV7-8	NA	TRBJ1-4	15	CASSLGQGGGGKLFF
TRBV4-1	NA	TRBJ1-2	15	CASSQVEGGGYGYTF
TRBV19	NA	TRBJ1-1	13	CASSPSGQSEAFF
TRBV24-1	NA	TRBJ1-1	12	CATSGQGREAFF
TRBV6-4	NA	TRBJ1-1	14	CASRRTTMNTEAFF
TRBV20-1	NA	TRBJ1-6	15	CSASDPGNYNSPLHF
TRBV28	NA	TRBJ2-2	17	CASVRSIDRVVSGELFF
TRBV18	NA	TRBJ1-3	14	CATGDRGTGNTIYF
TRBV5-6	few	TRBJ1-1	13	CASSSDRITEAFF
TRBV28	NA	TRBJ2-1	16	CASSIPTGRGGNEQFF
TRBV28	NA	TRBJ1-5	17	CASSKGQGEYSNQPQHF
TRBV18	NA	TRBJ2-3	17	CASSQPGTSGPADTQYF
TRBV28	NA	TRBJ1-5	15	CASSRVTGSNQPQHF
TRBV7-2	NA	TRBJ2-2	16	CASKRSGAQNTGELFF
TRBV27	NA	TRBJ1-5	14	CASSLLNSNQPQHF
TRBV13	NA	TRBJ1-2	16	CASSPGQGMVHYGYTF
TRBV7-3	NA	TRBJ1-6	15	CASSRDRGTNSPLHF
TRBV6-5	NA	TRBJ1-1	11	CASSQGTEAFF
TRBV11-2	NA	TRBJ1-6	15	CASSLWAGEGSPLHF
TRBV6-1	NA	TRBJ1-5	14	CASSEGGYNQPQHF
TRBV25-1	NA	TRBJ2-1	11	CASSLRNEQFF
TRBV19	NA	TRBJ1-4	12	CATQIRGEKLFF
TRBV2	NA	TRBJ1-2	11	CASRQTVGYTF
TRBV6-1	NA	TRBJ1-2	15	CASSEARGAFGGYTF
TRBV5-4	NA	TRBJ1-4	15	CASSLSRQPNEKLFF
TRBV4-3	NA	TRBJ2-1	15	CASSPLGGGVVEQFF
TRBV5-6	NA	TRBJ1-1	14	CASIGRRGDTEAFF
TRBV4-3	NA	TRBJ1-2	16	CASSQDLYDRGHGYTF
TRBV7-2	NA	TRBJ1-4	15	CASSAVFGGGEKLFF
TRBV6-5	once	TRBJ1-1	16	CASSYSGTGSRAEAFF
TRBV7-8	NA	TRBJ1-3	15	CASSLAGGAENTIYF
TRBV29-1	many	TRBJ1-1	11	CSVSSSGEAFF
TRBV18	NA	TRBJ1-4	14	CASSPLGAGEKLFF
TRBV24-1	NA	TRBJ1-5	16	CATSDKDRGDSQPQHF
TRBV18	NA	TRBJ1-4	15	CASGLGDRVKEKLFF
TRBV25-1	NA	TRBJ1-6	15	CASSASDRGNSPLHF
TRBV20-1	NA	TRBJ1-3	13	CSAIERPGNTIYF
TRBV3-1/TRBV3-2	once	TRBJ1-6	13	CASSPLTEAPLHF
TRBV30	NA	TRBJ2-1	15	CAWSPPSGGSNEQFF
TRBV11-2	NA	TRBJ1-2	16	CASSSTGPLMDYGYTF
TRBV28	NA	TRBJ2-1	17	CASSLRTSGGSYNEQFF
TRBV7-9	NA	TRBJ2-3	16	CASSLGRGLSTDTQYF